This TCR beta chain originates from a study of cytomegalovirus exposure and HLA in healthy donors. Study observations and caveats: Later on, an analysis tied approximately 17,000 TCR beta sequences to HLA alleles at 0.05 false discovery rate.

Primers for the PCR totalled 60 Vbeta and 13 Jbeta. Some clones are missing from TCRdb's copy, which holds only in-frame ones; the method was immunoSEQ multiplex PCR. The sample includes roughly 200,000 clones, 79% seen only once; the top ten take about 4.4%. On this clone itself: The antigen is unknown.

The CDR3 loop spans 17 amino acids. The chain couples TRBV21-1 to TRBJ2-4; whether TRBD2, the table's D call, matches the DNA was not checked. TRBV21-1 is marked as a pseudogene. The sequencing sample was made of PBMCs. The receptor's source is a woman aged 25 to 45 in good health and CMV-seropositive. CDR3 region: CASMPREELLAKNIQYF. The CDR3 DNA follows: TGTGCCAGCATGCCTCGGGAGGAGCTACTAGCCAAAAACATTCAGTACTTC.